Described below is a single T cell receptor (beta chain) sequence and its context. Its antigen is not identified. This specimen comes from a study of monozygotic twins with inflammatory bowel disease. Broader study findings: Whereas healthy co-twins had higher TCRbeta diversity (inverse Simpson), IBD patients had lower diversity. There was no support for any single strong signal or clonotype associated with IBD.

Germline values: CDR1 SGHRS, CDR2 YFSETQ. This CDR3 spans 18 amino acids. Both the TCRalpha cDNA and the TCRbeta cDNA were taken through two nested PCRs, lasting approximately 16 and 10 cycles. TCRdb re-called the 5' RACE reads and shows each CDR3 protein once, DNA omitted. Its listing shows about 450,000 distinct CDR3 sequences. The V gene is TRBV5-1, the J gene TRBJ2-1; TCRdb reports TRBD2, a call that lacks DNA to check it against. The sample consisted of blood. This clonotype was obtained from a human donor with ulcerative colitis or Crohn's disease, or a healthy co-twin of an affected twin (not recorded which). CDR3 sequence reads: CASSPRVLLDTGYNEQFF.